This record looks at one T cell receptor (beta chain) sequence and its context. The data originate from a study of blood T cell repertoires in COVID-19. Study summary: Acute and convalescent COVID-19 specimens originated in the United States, Italy and Spain.

The CDR3 extends over 14 amino acids. Germline CDR1 SGHVS, CDR2 FQNEAQ. Trimming stripped 4 bases from V and 7 bases from J, with 13 bases between. In the authors' methods: By means of reference gene primer amplification, nucleated cell counts were estimated. Data came from immunoSEQ multiplex PCR; TCRdb stores just in-frame clones and leaves some out. V and J calls and clone size follow that table, whereas D and trimming were derived from the DNA. The sample comprises 220,000 or so clones, 70% to 90% of which are singletons, and around 2.9% rests with the top ten. This TCR derives from a man aged 50-60 years who had recovered from COVID-19. Sequencing used peripheral blood. The chain joins TRBV7-8 to TRBJ1-4; tentatively, D is TRBD1 (5 bases). The CDR3 DNA reads TGTGCCAGCAGCTCCGGGGGGATAGGTGAAAAACTGTTTTTT. Its protein is CASSSGGIGEKLFF.